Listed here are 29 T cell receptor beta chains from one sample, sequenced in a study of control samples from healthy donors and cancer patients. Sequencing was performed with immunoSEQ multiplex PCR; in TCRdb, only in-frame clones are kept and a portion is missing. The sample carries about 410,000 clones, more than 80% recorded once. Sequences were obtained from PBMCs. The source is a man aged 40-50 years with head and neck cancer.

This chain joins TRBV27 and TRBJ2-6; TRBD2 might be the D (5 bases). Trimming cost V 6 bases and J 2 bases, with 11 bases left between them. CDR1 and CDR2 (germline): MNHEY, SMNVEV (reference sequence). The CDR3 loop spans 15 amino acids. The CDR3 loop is CASRELGAGANVLTF. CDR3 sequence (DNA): TGTGCCAGCAGAGAGTTGGGAGCTGGGGCCAACGTCCTGACTTTC. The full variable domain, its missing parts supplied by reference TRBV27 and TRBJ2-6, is EAQVTQNPRYLITVTGKKLTVTCSQNMNHEYMSWYRQDPGLGLRQIYYSMNVEVTDKGDVPEGYKVSRKEKRNFPLILESPSPNQTSLYFCASRELGAGANVLTFGAGSRLTVL.

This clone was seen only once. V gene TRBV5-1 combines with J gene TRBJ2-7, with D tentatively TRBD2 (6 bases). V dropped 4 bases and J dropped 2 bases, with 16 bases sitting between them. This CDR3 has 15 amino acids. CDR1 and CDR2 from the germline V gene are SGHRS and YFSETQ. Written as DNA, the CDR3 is TGCGCCAGCAGCCGGAATTCGGGAGTAGCCTACGAGCAGTACTTC. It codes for CASSRNSGVAYEQYF.

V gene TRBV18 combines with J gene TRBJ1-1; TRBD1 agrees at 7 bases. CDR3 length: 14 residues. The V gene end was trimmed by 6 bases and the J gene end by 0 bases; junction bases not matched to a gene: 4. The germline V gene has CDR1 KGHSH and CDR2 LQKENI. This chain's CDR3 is CASSMTGLNTEAFF. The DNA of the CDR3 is TGTGCCAGCTCCATGACAGGGTTGAACACTGAAGCTTTCTTT.

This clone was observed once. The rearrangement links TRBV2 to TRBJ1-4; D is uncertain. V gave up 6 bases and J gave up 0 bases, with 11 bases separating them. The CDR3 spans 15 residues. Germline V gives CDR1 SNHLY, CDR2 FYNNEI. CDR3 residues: CASSETPPTNEKLFF. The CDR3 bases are TGTGCCAGCAGCGAAACTCCGCCAACTAATGAAAAACTGTTTTTT.

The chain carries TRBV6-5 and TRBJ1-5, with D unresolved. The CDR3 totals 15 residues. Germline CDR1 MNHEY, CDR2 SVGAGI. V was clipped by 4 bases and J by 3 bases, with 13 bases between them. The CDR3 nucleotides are TGTGCCAGCAGTTTACTAGGCAGTGTCAATCAGCCCCAGCATTTT. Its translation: CASSLLGSVNQPQHF.

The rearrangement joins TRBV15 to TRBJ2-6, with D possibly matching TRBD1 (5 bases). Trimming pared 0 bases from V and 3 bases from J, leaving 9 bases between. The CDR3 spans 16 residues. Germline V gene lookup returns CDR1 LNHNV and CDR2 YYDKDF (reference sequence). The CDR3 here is CATSRDRASGANVLTF. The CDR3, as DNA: TGTGCCACCAGCAGAGACAGGGCTAGTGGGGCCAACGTCCTGACTTTC.

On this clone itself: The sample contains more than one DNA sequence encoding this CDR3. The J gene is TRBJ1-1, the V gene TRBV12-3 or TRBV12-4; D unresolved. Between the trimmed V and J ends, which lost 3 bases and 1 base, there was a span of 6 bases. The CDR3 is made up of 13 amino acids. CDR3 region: CASSFGGNTEAFF. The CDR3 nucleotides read TGTGCCAGCAGTTTCGGAGGGAACACTGAAGCTTTCTTT.

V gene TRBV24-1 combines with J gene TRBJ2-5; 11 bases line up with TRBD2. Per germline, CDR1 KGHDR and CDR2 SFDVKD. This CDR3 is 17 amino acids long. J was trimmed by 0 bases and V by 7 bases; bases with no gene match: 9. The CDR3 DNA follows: TGTGCCACCAGCCGCCGGCGGGGACTAGCGGACCAAGAGACCCAGTACTTC. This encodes CATSRRRGLADQETQYF.

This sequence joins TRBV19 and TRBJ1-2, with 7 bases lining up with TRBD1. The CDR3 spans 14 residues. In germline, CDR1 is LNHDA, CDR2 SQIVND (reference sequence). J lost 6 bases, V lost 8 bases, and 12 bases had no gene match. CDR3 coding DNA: TGTGCCAGTGCCGGACAGGTCGGTACCCATGGCTACACCTTC. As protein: CASAGQVGTHGYTF.

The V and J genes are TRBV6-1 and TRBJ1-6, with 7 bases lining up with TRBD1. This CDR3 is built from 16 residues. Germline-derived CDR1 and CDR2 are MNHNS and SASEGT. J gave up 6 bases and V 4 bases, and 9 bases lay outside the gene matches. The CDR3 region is CASSGLLTGFNSPLHF. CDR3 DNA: TGTGCCAGCAGTGGACTCTTGACAGGGTTTAATTCACCCCTCCACTTT.

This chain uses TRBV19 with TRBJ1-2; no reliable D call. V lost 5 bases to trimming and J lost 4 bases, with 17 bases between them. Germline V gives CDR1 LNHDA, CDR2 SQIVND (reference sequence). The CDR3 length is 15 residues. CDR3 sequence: CASSSPTLRSYGYTF. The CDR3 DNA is TGTGCCAGTAGTTCTCCGACACTTAGATCCTATGGCTACACCTTC.

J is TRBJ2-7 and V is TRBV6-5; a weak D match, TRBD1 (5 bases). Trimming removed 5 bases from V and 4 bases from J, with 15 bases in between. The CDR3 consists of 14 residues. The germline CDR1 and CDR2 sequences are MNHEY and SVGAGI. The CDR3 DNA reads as TGTGCCAGCAGTAAGACAGATTTAAGTTACGAGCAGTACTTC. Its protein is CASSKTDLSYEQYF.

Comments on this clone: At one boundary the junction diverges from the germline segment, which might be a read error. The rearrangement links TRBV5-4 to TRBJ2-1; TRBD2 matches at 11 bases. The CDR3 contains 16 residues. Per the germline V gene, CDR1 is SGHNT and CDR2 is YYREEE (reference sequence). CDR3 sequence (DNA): TGTGTCAGCAGCCCGCCCGGGACTAGCGGCTTGAATGAGCAGTTCTTC. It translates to CVSSPPGTSGLNEQFF.

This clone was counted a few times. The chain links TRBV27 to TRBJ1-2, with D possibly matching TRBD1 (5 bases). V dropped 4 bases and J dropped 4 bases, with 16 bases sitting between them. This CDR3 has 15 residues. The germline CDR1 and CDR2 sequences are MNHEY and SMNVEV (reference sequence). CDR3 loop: CASSWGGGGVYGYTF. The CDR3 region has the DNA TGTGCCAGCAGTTGGGGGGGTGGGGGAGTCTATGGCTACACCTTC.

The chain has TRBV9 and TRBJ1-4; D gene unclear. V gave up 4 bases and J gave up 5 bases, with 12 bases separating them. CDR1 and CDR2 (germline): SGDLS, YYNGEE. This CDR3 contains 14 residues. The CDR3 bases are TGTGCCAGCAGCTCGGACGGATCAAATGAAAAACTGTTTTTT. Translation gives CASSSDGSNEKLFF.

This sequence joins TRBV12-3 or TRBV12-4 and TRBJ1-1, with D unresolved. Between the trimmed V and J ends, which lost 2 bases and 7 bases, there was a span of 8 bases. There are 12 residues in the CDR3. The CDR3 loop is CASSLLAGEAFF. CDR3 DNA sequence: TGTGCCAGCAGTTTATTGGCCGGTGAAGCTTTCTTT.

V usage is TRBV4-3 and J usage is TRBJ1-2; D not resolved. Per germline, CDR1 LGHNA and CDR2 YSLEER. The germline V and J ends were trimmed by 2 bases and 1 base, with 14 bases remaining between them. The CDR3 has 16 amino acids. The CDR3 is CASSQSPVTNNYGYTF. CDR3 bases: TGCGCCAGCAGCCAAAGTCCAGTAACGAATAACTATGGCTACACCTTC.

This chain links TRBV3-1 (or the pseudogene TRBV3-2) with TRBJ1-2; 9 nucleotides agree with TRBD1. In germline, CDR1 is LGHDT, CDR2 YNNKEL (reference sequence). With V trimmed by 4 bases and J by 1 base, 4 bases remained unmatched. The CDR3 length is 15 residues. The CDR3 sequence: CASSPPGQGNYGYTF. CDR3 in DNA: TGTGCCAGCAGCCCACCGGGACAGGGTAACTATGGCTACACCTTC.

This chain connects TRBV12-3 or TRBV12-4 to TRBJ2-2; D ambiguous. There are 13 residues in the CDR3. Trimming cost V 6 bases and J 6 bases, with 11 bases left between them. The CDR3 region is CASRVLMAGELFF. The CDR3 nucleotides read TGTGCCAGCAGGGTTTTGATGGCCGGGGAGCTGTTTTTT.

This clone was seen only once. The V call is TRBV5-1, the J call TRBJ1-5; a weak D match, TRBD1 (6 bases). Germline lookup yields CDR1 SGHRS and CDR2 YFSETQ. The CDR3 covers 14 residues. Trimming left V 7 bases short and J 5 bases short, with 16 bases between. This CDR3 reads CASSHSGDDQPQHF. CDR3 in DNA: TGCGCCAGCTCCCATTCAGGGGATGATCAGCCCCAGCATTTT.

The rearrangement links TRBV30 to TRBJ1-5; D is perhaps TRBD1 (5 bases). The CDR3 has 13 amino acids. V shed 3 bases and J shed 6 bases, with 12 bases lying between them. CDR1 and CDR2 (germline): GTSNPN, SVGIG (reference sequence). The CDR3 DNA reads TGTGCCTGGAGCTGGGATGGGGCTCAGCCCCAGCATTTT. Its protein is CAWSWDGAQPQHF.

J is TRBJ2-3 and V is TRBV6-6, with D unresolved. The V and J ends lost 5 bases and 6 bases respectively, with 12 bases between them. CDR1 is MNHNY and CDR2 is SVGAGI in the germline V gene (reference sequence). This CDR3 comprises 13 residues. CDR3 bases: TGTGCCAGCAGTATGCGACCGTCGGATACGCAGTATTTT. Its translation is CASSMRPSDTQYF.

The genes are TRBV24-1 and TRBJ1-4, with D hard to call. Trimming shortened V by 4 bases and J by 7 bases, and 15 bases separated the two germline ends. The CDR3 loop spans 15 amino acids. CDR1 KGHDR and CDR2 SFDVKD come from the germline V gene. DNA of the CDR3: TGTGCCACCAGTGACGGCGGGGAGGGTGGTGAAAAACTGTTTTTT. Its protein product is CATSDGGEGGEKLFF.

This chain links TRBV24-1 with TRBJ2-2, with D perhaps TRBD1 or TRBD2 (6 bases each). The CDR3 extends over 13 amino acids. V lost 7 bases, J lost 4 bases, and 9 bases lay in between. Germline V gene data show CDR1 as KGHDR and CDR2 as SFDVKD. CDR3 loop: CATRKGGTGELFF. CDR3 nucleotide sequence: TGTGCCACCAGGAAGGGGGGCACCGGGGAGCTGTTTTTT.

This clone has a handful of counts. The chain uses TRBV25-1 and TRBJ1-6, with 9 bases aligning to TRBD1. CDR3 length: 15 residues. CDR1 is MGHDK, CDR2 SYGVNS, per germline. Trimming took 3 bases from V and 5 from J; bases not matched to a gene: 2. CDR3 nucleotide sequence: TGTGCCAGCAGTGATACAGGGGGCGATAATTCACCCCTCCACTTT. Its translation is CASSDTGGDNSPLHF.

The DNA for the CDR3 is TGTGCCAGCAGCTTGCAGGGAAGCCTAGGCAATCAGCCCCAGCATTTT. This encodes CASSLQGSLGNQPQHF. The chain is built from TRBV5-4 and TRBJ1-5; D is possibly TRBD1 (5 bases). Germline CDR1 and CDR2: SGHNT and YYREEE (reference sequence). This CDR3 spans 16 amino acids. Trimming took off 1 base at V and 2 bases at J, with 13 bases between the two ends. Full variable domain (rest looked up from reference TRBV5-4 and TRBJ1-5): ETGVTQSPTHLIKTRGQQVTLRCSSQSGHNTVSWYQQALGQGPQFIFQYYREEENGRGNFPPRFSGLQFPNYSSELNVNALELDDSALYLCASSLQGSLGNQPQHFGDGTRLSIL.

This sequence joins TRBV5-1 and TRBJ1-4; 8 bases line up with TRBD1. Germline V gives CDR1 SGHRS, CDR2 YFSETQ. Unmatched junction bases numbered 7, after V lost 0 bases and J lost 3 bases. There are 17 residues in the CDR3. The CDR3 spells CASSLEAGQDPNEKLFF. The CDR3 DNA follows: TGCGCCAGCAGCTTGGAGGCGGGACAGGACCCTAATGAAAAACTGTTTTTT.

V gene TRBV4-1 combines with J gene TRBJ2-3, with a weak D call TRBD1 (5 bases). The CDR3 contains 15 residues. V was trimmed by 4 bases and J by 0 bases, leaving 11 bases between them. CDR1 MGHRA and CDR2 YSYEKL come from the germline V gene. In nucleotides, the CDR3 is TGCGCCAGCAGCCCTCGACAGCTAAGCACAGATACGCAGTATTTT. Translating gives CASSPRQLSTDTQYF.

The CDR3 DNA reads as TGTGCCAGCAGTTCCTCGCGGTCGCTTGGAAAACTGTTTTTT. Residues: CASSSSRSLGKLFF. V is TRBV27 and J is TRBJ1-4, with D hard to call. V lost 4 bases to trimming and J lost 10 bases, with 16 bases between them. Germline V CDR1 and CDR2: MNHEY, SMNVEV (reference sequence). CDR3 length equals 14 residues.